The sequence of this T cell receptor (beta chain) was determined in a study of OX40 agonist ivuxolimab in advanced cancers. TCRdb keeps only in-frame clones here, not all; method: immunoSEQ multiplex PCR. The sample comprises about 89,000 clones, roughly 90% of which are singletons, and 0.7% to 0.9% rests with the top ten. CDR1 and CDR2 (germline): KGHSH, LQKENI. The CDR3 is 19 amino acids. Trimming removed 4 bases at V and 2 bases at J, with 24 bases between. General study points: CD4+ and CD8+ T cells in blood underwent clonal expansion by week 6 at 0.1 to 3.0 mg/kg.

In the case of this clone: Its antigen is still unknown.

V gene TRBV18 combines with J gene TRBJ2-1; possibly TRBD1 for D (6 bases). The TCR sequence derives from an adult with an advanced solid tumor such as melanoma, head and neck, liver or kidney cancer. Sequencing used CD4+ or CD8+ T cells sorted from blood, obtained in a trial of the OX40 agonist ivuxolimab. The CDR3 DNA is TGTGCCAGCTCACACCGTGACGCAGGGGCAATCCTTACCTACAATGAGCAGTTCTTC. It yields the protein CASSHRDAGAILTYNEQFF.